This passage covers 31 T cell receptor beta chains from one sample sequenced in a study of blood T cell repertoires in COVID-19. Produced via immunoSEQ multiplex PCR; TCRdb's table is partial and in-frame only. The sample shows around 140,000 clones, 75% to 90% of them seen only once. The sample was peripheral blood. These receptors all come from a man between 45 and 60 years old with active or convalescent COVID-19.

The chain couples TRBV28 to TRBJ1-5; 7 positions agree with TRBD1. CDR1 is MDHEN, CDR2 SYDVKM, per germline. The V gene end was trimmed by 8 bases and the J gene end by 0 bases; junction bases not matched to a gene: 16. The CDR3 spans 18 residues. For the CDR3, the DNA is TGTGCCAGCCAAGGCCCAGGGACAGAACTAATTAGCAATCAGCCCCAGCATTTT. The encoded protein is CASQGPGTELISNQPQHF.

This clone was counted a single time. The chain employs TRBV30 and TRBJ1-5; D unclear. CDR1 and CDR2 from the germline V gene are GTSNPN and SVGIG (reference sequence). The CDR3 consists of 16 residues. The V gene lost 4 bases and the J gene lost 2 bases, with 18 bases spanning the gap. CDR3: CAWKSPGSGGNQPQHF. CDR3 in DNA: TGTGCCTGGAAATCCCCCGGGAGCGGGGGCAATCAGCCCCAGCATTTT.

The rearrangement links TRBV28 to TRBJ2-7; D perhaps matches TRBD1 (5 bases). Per germline, CDR1 MDHEN and CDR2 SYDVKM. V was pared by 7 bases and J by 10 bases, with 17 bases between. CDR3 size: 12 residues. The chain's CDR3 is CASNSYRQGQYF. In nucleotides, the CDR3 is TGTGCCAGCAACTCCTACCGGCAGGGACAGTACTTC.

CDR3 sequence: CASSEGTAGNTIYF. The CDR3 nucleotides read TGTGCCAGCAGTGAAGGGACAGCTGGAAACACCATATATTTT. The chain is built from TRBV2 and TRBJ1-3; possibly TRBD1 for D (6 bases). Germline loops: CDR1 SNHLY, CDR2 FYNNEI. This CDR3 comprises 14 residues. The V and J ends lost 1 base and 2 bases respectively, with 6 bases between them.

The chain joins TRBV6-5 to TRBJ1-5; D gene uncertain. The CDR3 runs to 13 residues. V lost 3 bases, J lost 5 bases, and 8 bases lay in between. Germline V CDR1 and CDR2: MNHEY, SVGAGI. The CDR3 sequence is CASSYAIDQPQHF. The CDR3 bases are TGTGCCAGCAGTTATGCTATCGATCAGCCCCAGCATTTT.

This chain joins TRBV5-1 and TRBJ2-5; D not certain. V gave up 5 bases and J gave up 5 bases, with 10 bases separating them. CDR3 length equals 12 residues. The germline CDR1 and CDR2 sequences are SGHRS and YFSETQ. CDR3 amino acids: CASRLHGETQYF. The DNA for the CDR3 is TGCGCCAGCAGATTGCACGGGGAGACCCAGTACTTC.

This rearrangement joins TRBV24-1 to TRBJ2-2, with D tentatively TRBD1 (5 bases). Germline values: CDR1 KGHDR, CDR2 SFDVKD. The length of the CDR3 is 14 residues. V dropped 5 bases and J dropped 6 bases, with 12 bases sitting between them. Here the CDR3 DNA reads TGTGCCACCAGTGGCTCGACAGTCCCCGGGGAGCTGTTTTTT. Protein product: CATSGSTVPGELFF.

The rearrangement joins TRBV19 to TRBJ1-1, with D possibly being TRBD1 (5 bases). Germline V gives CDR1 LNHDA, CDR2 SQIVND (reference sequence). This CDR3 comprises 15 residues. V was shortened by 5 bases and J by 2 bases, with 15 bases between the two germline ends. The CDR3 loop is CASSQAGRPNTEAFF. CDR3 in DNA: TGTGCCAGTAGTCAGGCAGGGAGGCCCAACACTGAAGCTTTCTTT.

The chain recombines TRBV18 with TRBJ2-5; 8 bases match TRBD2. The CDR3 totals 13 residues. V lost 1 base, J lost 5 bases, and 0 bases stayed unmatched. Germline-derived CDR1 and CDR2 are KGHSH and LQKENI. This CDR3 reads CASSPLAGETQYF. The CDR3 bases are TGTGCCAGCTCACCACTAGCGGGGGAGACCCAGTACTTC.

The chain combines TRBV7-6 with TRBJ2-2; 13 nucleotides align to TRBD2. V lost 5 bases, J lost 7 bases, and 7 bases stayed unmatched. The CDR3 totals 16 residues. CDR1 and CDR2 from the germline V gene are SGHVS and FNYEAQ. The CDR3 is CASSKTSGGFGGELFF. CDR3 bases: TGTGCCAGCAGCAAGACTAGCGGGGGGTTTGGCGGGGAGCTGTTTTTT.

This chain links TRBV5-4 with TRBJ2-7, with D possibly matching TRBD1 (5 bases). The CDR3 runs to 17 residues. Deletions cut 2 bases from V and 3 bases from J, with 21 bases between. Germline assignment: CDR1 SGHNT and CDR2 YYREEE (reference sequence). The CDR3 sequence: CASSLWGQMGKLYEQYF. The CDR3 DNA reads TGTGCCAGCAGCTTATGGGGCCAGATGGGGAAACTCTACGAGCAGTACTTC.

V gene TRBV27 combines with J gene TRBJ2-3; D is undetermined. Germline V lookup: CDR1 MNHEY, CDR2 SMNVEV (reference sequence). V shed 5 bases and J shed 3 bases, with 6 bases lying between them. The CDR3 spans 12 residues. The CDR3: CASSPGTDTQYF. The DNA for the CDR3 is TGTGCCAGCAGTCCAGGTACAGATACGCAGTATTTT.

This clone was seen once. The CDR3 spells CASSLEDRGSYNEQFF. The CDR3 DNA reads TGCGCCAGCAGCTTGGAAGACAGGGGCTCCTACAATGAGCAGTTCTTC. This sequence joins TRBV5-1 and TRBJ2-1; TRBD1 matches at 8 bases. From germline, CDR1 is SGHRS and CDR2 YFSETQ. The CDR3 totals 16 residues. J was trimmed by 0 bases and V by 0 bases; bases with no gene match: 2.

This clone was observed a single time. V gene TRBV15 combines with J gene TRBJ1-2; maybe TRBD1 (6 bases). V lost 0 bases and J 4 bases, leaving 12 bases between the germline ends. Germline loops: CDR1 LNHNV, CDR2 YYDKDF (reference sequence). This CDR3 has 15 residues. CDR3 region: CATSRDPGEGYGYTF. Here the CDR3 DNA reads TGTGCCACCAGCAGAGATCCAGGGGAGGGCTATGGCTACACCTTC. Variable domain in full (rest from reference TRBV15 and TRBJ1-2): DAMVIQNPRYQVTQFGKPVTLSCSQTLNHNVMYWYQQKSSQAPKLLFHYYDKDFNNEADTPDNFQSRRPNTSFCFLDIRSPGLGDTAMYLCATSRDPGEGYGYTFGSGTRLTVV.

Regarding this clone: This same CDR3 is encoded by further DNA sequences in the sample. The J gene is TRBJ1-1, the V gene TRBV6-5, with 7 bases lining up with TRBD1. Germline CDR1 MNHEY, CDR2 SVGAGI. Trimming at V came to 6 bases and at J to 1 base, leaving 2 bases not matched to a gene. There are 13 residues in the CDR3. CDR3 in amino acids: CASSRQGNTEAFF. The CDR3 DNA reads TGTGCCAGCAGCCGACAGGGGAACACTGAAGCTTTCTTT.

The chain is built from TRBV6-1 and TRBJ1-1; D might be TRBD1 (6 bases). Deletions cut 3 bases from V and 1 base from J, with 6 bases between. Germline V gene data show CDR1 as MNHNS and CDR2 as SASEGT. The CDR3 spans 13 residues. Written as DNA, the CDR3 is TGTGCCAGCAGTGACAGGGGGAACACTGAAGCTTTCTTT. This gives the protein CASSDRGNTEAFF.

The chain links TRBV19 to TRBJ2-3; perhaps TRBD1 as D (5 bases). V was trimmed by 1 base and J by 0 bases, leaving 8 bases between them. Germline lookup yields CDR1 LNHDA and CDR2 SQIVND (reference sequence). The CDR3 has 15 amino acids. The CDR3 DNA reads as TGTGCCAGTAGTATAGGACAGCTTAGCACAGATACGCAGTATTTT. Protein: CASSIGQLSTDTQYF.

The chain joins TRBV30 to TRBJ1-2; possibly TRBD1 for D (6 bases). The CDR3 has 18 amino acids. Between the trimmed V and J ends, which lost 0 bases and 8 bases, there was a span of 28 bases. Germline CDR1 is GTSNPN and CDR2 is SVGIG (reference sequence). The CDR3 DNA follows: TGTGCCTGGAGTGTACCCCTTGGACAGCCTCAGCACTTACGCGGCTACACCTTC. Amino acid sequence: CAWSVPLGQPQHLRGYTF.

V and J are TRBV5-7 and TRBJ1-2; 7 nucleotides line up with TRBD1. TRBV5-7 carries the ORF label, with uncertain function. V trimming: 0 bases; J trimming: 2 bases; junction bases outside the gene matches: 7. The CDR3 loop spans 16 amino acids. CDR3 region: CASSLDNRDSNYGYTF. As DNA, the CDR3 is TGTGCCAGCAGCTTGGATAATCGGGACAGCAACTATGGCTACACCTTC.

The chain carries TRBV30 and TRBJ1-2, with 7 bases lining up with TRBD1. Germline V lookup: CDR1 GTSNPN, CDR2 SVGIG (reference sequence). The J segment lost 11 bases and the V segment lost 0 bases, leaving 9 bases of the junction unmatched. CDR3 length: 13 amino acids. The CDR3 protein is CAWSVGGQAGYTF. The CDR3 nucleotides read TGTGCCTGGAGTGTCGGAGGACAGGCTGGGTACACCTTC.

The chain carries TRBV7-9 and TRBJ1-2, with D uncertain. The CDR3 sequence is 12 residues long. Trimming took off 8 bases at V and 8 bases at J, with 15 bases between the two ends. CDR1 is SEHNR and CDR2 is FQNEAQ in the germline V gene (reference sequence). CDR3 DNA: TGTGCCAGCCGTCCGCAGGTGGAAGGCTACACCTTC. It codes for CASRPQVEGYTF. The full variable domain, its missing parts supplied by reference TRBV7-9 and TRBJ1-2, is DTGVSQNPRHKITKRGQNVTFRCDPISEHNRLYWYRQTLGQGPEFLTYFQNEAQLEKSRLLSDRFSAERPKGSFSTLEIQRTEQGDSAMYLCASRPQVEGYTFGSGTRLTVV.

This sequence joins TRBV6-5 and TRBJ1-5, with TRBD1 matching over 8 bases. This CDR3 region has 15 residues. V trimming: 6 bases; J trimming: 8 bases; junction bases outside the gene matches: 12. In germline, CDR1 is MNHEY, CDR2 SVGAGI. CDR3 in amino acids: CASSYPGQDIEPQHF. CDR3 DNA: TGTGCCAGCAGCTATCCGGGACAGGATATCGAGCCCCAGCATTTT.

This clone was recorded once. This sequence joins TRBV30 and TRBJ2-1; weak D call: TRBD1 (5 bases). The CDR3 has 14 residues. Germline loops: CDR1 GTSNPN, CDR2 SVGIG (reference sequence). V lost 1 base to trimming and J lost 7 bases, with 14 bases between them. CDR3 sequence reads: CAWSGGLLGNEQFF. Here the CDR3 DNA reads TGTGCCTGGAGTGGGGGCCTCCTCGGGAATGAGCAGTTCTTC.

The chain employs TRBV2 and TRBJ1-6; no reliable D call. The germline V gene has CDR1 SNHLY and CDR2 FYNNEI. The CDR3 runs 15 residues. V shed 3 bases and J shed 8 bases, with 14 bases lying between them. The CDR3 DNA is TGTGCCAGCAGTGATATGCCAAAGAGGGATTCACCCCTCCACTTT. Amino acids: CASSDMPKRDSPLHF. Based on the CDR3 plus reference TRBV2 and TRBJ1-6, the full variable domain is EPEVTQTPSHQVTQMGQEVILRCVPISNHLYFYWYRQILGQKVEFLVSFYNNEISEKSEIFDDQFSVERPDGSNFTLKIRSTKLEDSAMYFCASSDMPKRDSPLHFGNGTRLTVT.

This chain links TRBV18 with TRBJ2-6; 7 nucleotides align to TRBD1. With V trimmed by 3 bases and J by 1 base, 6 bases remained unmatched. This CDR3 contains 17 residues. Germline V gene sequence: CDR1 KGHSH, CDR2 LQKENI. For the CDR3, the DNA is TGTGCCAGCTCACCCCGGGACAGTAGGTCTGGGGCCAACGTCCTGACTTTC. Its translation: CASSPRDSRSGANVLTF.

The chain employs TRBV2 and TRBJ1-1; D is possibly TRBD1 (6 bases). The CDR3 has 13 residues. CDR1 SNHLY and CDR2 FYNNEI come from the germline V gene. V was shortened by 7 bases and J by 4 bases, with 13 bases between the two germline ends. The CDR3 is CASKRTGPTEAFF. The CDR3 DNA sequence: TGTGCCAGCAAAAGAACAGGGCCCACTGAAGCTTTCTTT.

The V gene is TRBV7-8, the J gene TRBJ2-1, with D possibly being TRBD2 (6 bases). The CDR3 totals 15 residues. Germline V gene sequence: CDR1 SGHVS, CDR2 FQNEAQ. V lost 3 bases and J lost 6, with 15 bases in between. The CDR3 loop is CASSFGGTRLNEQFF. The CDR3 DNA reads as TGTGCCAGCAGCTTCGGCGGGACCAGACTCAATGAGCAGTTCTTC.

This clone was observed once. The genes are TRBV7-2 and TRBJ1-1, with D possibly being TRBD1 (5 bases). The CDR3 runs to 15 residues. Germline V gene data show CDR1 as SGHTA and CDR2 as FQGNSA. The ends were cut back, 5 bases at V and 1 base at J, with 14 bases in the middle. CDR3 coding DNA: TGTGCCAGCAGCCCGGTCCAGGGCTCGAACACTGAAGCTTTCTTT. This encodes CASSPVQGSNTEAFF.

The rearrangement links TRBV2 to TRBJ2-7; D perhaps matches TRBD1 (6 bases). This CDR3 has 15 residues. The V gene's germline CDR1 is SNHLY and CDR2 FYNNEI. Trimming cost V 2 bases and J 4 bases, with 15 bases left between them. CDR3: CASSELDSEPYEQYF. The CDR3 DNA is TGTGCCAGCAGTGAACTGGACAGCGAGCCTTACGAGCAGTACTTC.

The rearrangement joins TRBV6-1 to TRBJ2-5; no clear D. Germline CDR1 reads MNHNS; CDR2 reads SASEGT. CDR3 length equals 12 residues. V was shortened by 2 bases and J by 5 bases, with 6 bases between the two germline ends. DNA of the CDR3: TGTGCCAGCAGTGAATCCGGTGAGACCCAGTACTTC. This gives the protein CASSESGETQYF.

The CDR3 nucleotides are TGTGCCAGTGGGGATGAGGGTGAGTACTTC. This encodes CASGDEGEYF. The chain has TRBV19 and TRBJ2-5, with D perhaps matching TRBD2 (5 bases). Trimming stripped 8 bases from V and 12 bases from J, with 13 bases between. Germline CDR1 LNHDA, CDR2 SQIVND (reference sequence). This CDR3 has 10 residues.